This is a list of T cell receptor beta chains from one sample in a study of blood T cell repertoires in COVID-19. Assay: immunoSEQ multiplex PCR; the TCRdb copy retains only in-frame clones and omits some. The sample yields about 150,000 clones, around 80% seen once. What was sequenced was PBMCs or T cells enriched from blood (not recorded which). The receptors derive from a man between 45 and 60 years old who had recovered from COVID-19. The CDR3 runs from the conserved cysteine through the conserved F or W. A row's size may be missing; if present it is once, few, many or a size class.

j_gene,abundance,v_gene,CDR3aa
TRBJ1-2,-,TRBV5-8,CASSFLYSGKDGYTF
TRBJ2-5,-,TRBV7-2,CASSLIPQETQYF
TRBJ2-7,-,TRBV5-1,CASSLGDRVTYEQYF
TRBJ1-2,-,TRBV12-5,CASGLAGTGGRGYTF
TRBJ1-6,once,TRBV2,CASSAPLGAMSPLHF
TRBJ1-1,-,TRBV20-1,CSARRNTEAFF
TRBJ1-6,-,TRBV7-8,CASSWPRGGLEDSPLHF
TRBJ2-7,-,TRBV18,CASATTQSSYEQYF
TRBJ1-1,-,TRBV11-2,CASRLRTGVDTEAFF
TRBJ2-7,-,TRBV27,CASSLSAGMEQYF
TRBJ2-1,once,TRBV10-3,CAISVGDVNEQFF
TRBJ2-7,-,TRBV19,CASSKGQVNYEQYF
TRBJ1-4,-,TRBV2,CASSEQRGFNEKLFF
TRBJ2-7,-,TRBV5-1,CASSLDGQGNHEQYF
TRBJ2-4,-,TRBV18,CASSPSAQGPKNIQYF
TRBJ2-5,-,TRBV29-1,CSVGGLRAGTQYF
TRBJ2-6,-,TRBV6-5,CASSYGMGLTMTVLTF
TRBJ2-7,once,TRBV6-5,CASSYVGDEQYF
TRBJ2-5,-,TRBV25-1,CASSEPTGIETQYF
TRBJ1-4,-,TRBV5-1,CASSLGRDRGLFEKLFF
TRBJ2-5,-,TRBV5-1,CASSFGTGVIQETQYF
TRBJ1-3,-,TRBV7-9,CASSFVAGNTIYF
TRBJ1-6,medium-sized,TRBV2,CASSRGQATSPLHF
TRBJ2-2,-,TRBV10-2,CASSILAGTGELFF
TRBJ2-7,-,TRBV19,CASSVGTGYSYEQYF
TRBJ1-3,-,TRBV2,CASRQDSGNTIYF
TRBJ2-1,-,TRBV10-3,CAISGSEEQFF
TRBJ1-2,-,TRBV9,CASSRTGVGDGYTF
TRBJ2-2,-,TRBV3-1/TRBV3-2,CASSQDGLLYSNTGELFF
TRBJ2-2,-,TRBV4-2,CASSQGLSGGFDTGELFF
TRBJ2-7,-,TRBV6-5,CASVNLAGGGEQYF
TRBJ1-4,-,TRBV9,CASSVAVQGGGVNEKLFF
TRBJ1-1,once,TRBV4-2,CASSQERGAAEAFF
TRBJ1-4,-,TRBV7-8,CASSLQGKNTNEKLFF
TRBJ1-2,-,TRBV27,CASSRTGNYGYTF
TRBJ1-1,-,TRBV30,CAWSPGNTEAFF
TRBJ1-6,-,TRBV19,CASREGQEYNSPLHF
TRBJ2-7,-,TRBV9,CASSVGASSYEQYF
TRBJ1-1,-,TRBV19,CASSLSTEAFF
TRBJ1-1,-,TRBV19,CASSLGQGAISEAFF
TRBJ1-5,-,TRBV30,CAWSSSSPFQPQHF
TRBJ1-2,-,TRBV7-9,CASSLGQGYGYTF
TRBJ1-2,-,TRBV11-3,CASSLAQGTNGYTF
TRBJ2-5,once,TRBV7-9,CASSLELAGGNSETQYF
TRBJ2-3,-,TRBV11-2,CASSLSGGTDTQYF
TRBJ2-1,-,TRBV6-5,CASRLNNEQFF
TRBJ2-5,-,TRBV12-3/TRBV12-4,CASSSTSQETQYF
TRBJ2-3,-,TRBV19,CASSIPQASGTQYF
TRBJ1-6,-,TRBV6-1,CASSEGLGWGISPLHF
TRBJ2-7,-,TRBV9,CASSVAGFEGEQYF
TRBJ1-2,once,TRBV11-2,CASSRNRNLQNYGYTF
TRBJ2-7,once,TRBV7-9,CASSDLTSGGTYEQYF
TRBJ1-1,-,TRBV5-1,CASSLVAGGRTEAFF
TRBJ1-1,-,TRBV6-5,CASRPGQGAPTEAFF